This T cell receptor (beta chain) was identified during a study of cytomegalovirus exposure and HLA in healthy donors. Study-wide context: Caucasian-associated ancestry cluster membership applied to 75% to 85% of 398 genotyped donors.

The study's findings and limits: CMV antigen specificity of a few CMV-associated chains was confirmed in vitro. A later analysis reportedly identified an Asian-associated ancestry cluster as carrying fewer N-insertions than the 666-donor mean.

Worth noting for this clone: Its antigen is unidentified.

The study ran its PCR with 60 Vbeta and 13 Jbeta primers. TCRdb keeps only in-frame clones here, not all; method: immunoSEQ multiplex PCR. The sample carries around 150,000 clones, 80% recorded once. This sequence was found in a man aged 25 to 40 in good health. The specimen sequenced was PBMCs.

The CDR3: CASSIGFTDTQYF. Here the CDR3 DNA reads TGTGCCAGCAGTATCGGGTTCACAGATACGCAGTATTTT. The J gene is TRBJ2-3, the V gene TRBV6-5; D is unresolved. V dropped 5 bases and J dropped 2 bases, with 8 bases sitting between them. The CDR3 totals 13 residues. Germline assignment: CDR1 MNHEY and CDR2 SVGAGI.